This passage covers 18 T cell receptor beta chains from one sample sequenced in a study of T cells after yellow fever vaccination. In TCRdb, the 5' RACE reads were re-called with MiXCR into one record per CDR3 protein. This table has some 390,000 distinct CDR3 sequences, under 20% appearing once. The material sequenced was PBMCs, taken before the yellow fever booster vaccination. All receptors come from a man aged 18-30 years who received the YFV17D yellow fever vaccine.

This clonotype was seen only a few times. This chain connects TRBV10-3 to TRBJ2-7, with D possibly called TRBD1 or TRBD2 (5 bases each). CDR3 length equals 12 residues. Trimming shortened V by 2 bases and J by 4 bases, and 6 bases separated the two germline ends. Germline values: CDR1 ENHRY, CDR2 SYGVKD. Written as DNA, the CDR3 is TGTGCCATCAGTGAGGGGGGTTACGAGCAGTACGTC. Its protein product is CAISEGGYEQYV.

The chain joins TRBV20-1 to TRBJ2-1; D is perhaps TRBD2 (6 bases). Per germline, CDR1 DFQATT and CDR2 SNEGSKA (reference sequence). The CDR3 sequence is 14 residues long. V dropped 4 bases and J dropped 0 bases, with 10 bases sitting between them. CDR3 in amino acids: CSATGLRSYNEQFF. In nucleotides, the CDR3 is TGCAGTGCTACAGGACTACGCTCCTACAATGAGCAGTTCTTC.

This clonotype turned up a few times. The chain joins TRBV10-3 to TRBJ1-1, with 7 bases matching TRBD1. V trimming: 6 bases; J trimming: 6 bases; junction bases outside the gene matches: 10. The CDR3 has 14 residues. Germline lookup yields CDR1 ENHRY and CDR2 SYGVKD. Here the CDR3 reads CAIRDRQGTAEAFF. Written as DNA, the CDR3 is TGTGCCATCAGGGACAGGCAGGGGACAGCTGAAGCTTTCTTT.

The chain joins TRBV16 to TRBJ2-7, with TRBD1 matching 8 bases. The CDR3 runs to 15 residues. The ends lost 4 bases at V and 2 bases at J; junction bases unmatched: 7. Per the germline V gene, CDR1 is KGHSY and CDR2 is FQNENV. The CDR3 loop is CASSRPGQGPYEQYV. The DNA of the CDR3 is TGTGCCAGCAGCCGCCCCGGACAGGGTCCCTACGAGCAGTACGTC.

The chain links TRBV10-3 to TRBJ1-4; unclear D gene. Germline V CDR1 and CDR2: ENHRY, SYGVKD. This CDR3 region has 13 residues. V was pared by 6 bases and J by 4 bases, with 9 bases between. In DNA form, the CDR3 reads TGTGCCATCAGAGGGCGGGATAATGAAAAACTGTTTTTT. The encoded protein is CAIRGRDNEKLFF.

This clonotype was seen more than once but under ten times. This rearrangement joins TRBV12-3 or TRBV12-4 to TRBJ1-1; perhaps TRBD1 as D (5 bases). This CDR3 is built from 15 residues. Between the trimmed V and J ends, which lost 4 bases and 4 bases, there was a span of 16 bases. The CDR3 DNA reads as TGTGCCAGCAGTTCATCGACCCGAGGGACCACTGAAGCTTTCTTT. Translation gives CASSSSTRGTTEAFF.

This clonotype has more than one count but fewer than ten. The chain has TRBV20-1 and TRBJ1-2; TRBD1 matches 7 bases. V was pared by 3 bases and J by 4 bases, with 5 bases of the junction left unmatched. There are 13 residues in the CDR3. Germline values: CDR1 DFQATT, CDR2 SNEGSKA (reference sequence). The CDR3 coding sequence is TGCAGTGCTAGCCGGACAGGACTCTATGGCTACACCTTC. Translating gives CSASRTGLYGYTF.

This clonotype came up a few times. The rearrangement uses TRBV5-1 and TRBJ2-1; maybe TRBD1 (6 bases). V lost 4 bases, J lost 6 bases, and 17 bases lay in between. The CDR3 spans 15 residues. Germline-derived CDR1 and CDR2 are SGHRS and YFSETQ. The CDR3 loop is CASSPTMDRVNEQFF. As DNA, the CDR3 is TGCGCCAGCAGCCCAACGATGGACAGAGTCAATGAGCAGTTCTTC.

The CDR3 DNA follows: TGCAGTGCTAGAGATGAGGAAGACCCAACTTTTGAAAAACTGTTTTTT. It encodes CSARDEEDPTFEKLFF. The chain joins TRBV20-1 to TRBJ1-4, with unresolved D. The germline V gene encodes CDR1 DFQATT and CDR2 SNEGSKA (reference sequence). CDR3 size: 16 residues. Trimming removed 0 bases at V and 7 bases at J, with 18 bases between.

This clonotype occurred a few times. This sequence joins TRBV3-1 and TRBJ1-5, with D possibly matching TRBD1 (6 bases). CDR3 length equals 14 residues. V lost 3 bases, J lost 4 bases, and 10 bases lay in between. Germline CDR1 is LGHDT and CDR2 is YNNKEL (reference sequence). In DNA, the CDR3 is TGTGCCAGCAGCCAGACCAGGGGTAATCAGCCCCAGCATTTT. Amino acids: CASSQTRGNQPQHF.

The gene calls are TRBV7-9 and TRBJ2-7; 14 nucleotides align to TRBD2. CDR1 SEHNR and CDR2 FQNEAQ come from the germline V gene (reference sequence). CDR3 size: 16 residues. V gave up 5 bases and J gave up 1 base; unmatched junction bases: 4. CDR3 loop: CASSPRTSGGSYEQYF. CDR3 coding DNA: TGTGCCAGCAGCCCGAGGACTAGCGGGGGGTCCTACGAGCAGTACTTC.

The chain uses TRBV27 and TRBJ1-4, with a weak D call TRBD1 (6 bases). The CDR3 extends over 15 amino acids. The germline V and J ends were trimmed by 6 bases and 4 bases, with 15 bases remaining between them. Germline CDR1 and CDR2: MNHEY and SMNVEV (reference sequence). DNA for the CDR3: TGTGCCAGCAGGCCACTCGGGACACATAATGAAAAACTGTTTTTT. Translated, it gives CASRPLGTHNEKLFF.

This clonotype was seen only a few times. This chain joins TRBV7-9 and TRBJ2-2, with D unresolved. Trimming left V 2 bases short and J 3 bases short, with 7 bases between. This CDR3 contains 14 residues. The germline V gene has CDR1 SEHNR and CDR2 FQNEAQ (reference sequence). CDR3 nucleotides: TGTGCCAGCAGCTTATGGTCGGACACCGGGGAGCTGTTTTTT. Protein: CASSLWSDTGELFF.

DNA of the CDR3: TGTGCCAGCAGCCACGGGGGGCGAAGCACTGAAGCTTTCTTT. Its translation: CASSHGGRSTEAFF. V is TRBV6-2 or TRBV6-3 and J is TRBJ1-1; weak D call: TRBD1 (6 bases). The CDR3 covers 14 residues. V gave up 6 bases and J gave up 4 bases, with 15 bases separating them. Germline V gene data show CDR1 as MNHEY and CDR2 as SVGEGT.

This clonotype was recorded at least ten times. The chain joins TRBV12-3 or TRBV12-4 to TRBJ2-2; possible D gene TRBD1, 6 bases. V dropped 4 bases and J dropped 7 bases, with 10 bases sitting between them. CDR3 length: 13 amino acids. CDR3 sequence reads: CASSSQGIGELFF. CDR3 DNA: TGTGCCAGCAGTTCTCAGGGGATCGGGGAGCTGTTTTTT.

The CDR3 coding sequence is TGTGCCAGCAGCTCCCTTATGTCCTGGGAAAAACTGTTTTTT. Translated, it gives CASSSLMSWEKLFF. The chain uses TRBV11-2 and TRBJ1-4, with D uncertain. V was cut by 4 bases and J by 8 bases, with 14 bases left in between. Germline CDR1 and CDR2: SGHAT and FQNNGV. The CDR3 runs to 14 residues.

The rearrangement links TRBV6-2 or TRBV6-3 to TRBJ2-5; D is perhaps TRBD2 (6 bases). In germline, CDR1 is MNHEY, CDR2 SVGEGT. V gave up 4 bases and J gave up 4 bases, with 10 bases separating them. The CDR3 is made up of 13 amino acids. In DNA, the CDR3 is TGTGCCAGCAGTTCGGGACTTATAGAGACCCAGTACTTC. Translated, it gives CASSSGLIETQYF.

The CDR3 DNA is TGCAGTGCTAGAGTTAGGACTAGCGAGGAGACCCAGTACTTC. This encodes CSARVRTSEETQYF. This chain joins TRBV20-1 and TRBJ2-5, with 9 bases aligning to TRBD2. The germline CDR1 and CDR2 sequences are DFQATT and SNEGSKA (reference sequence). This CDR3 has 14 residues. V gave up 1 base and J gave up 5 bases; unmatched junction bases: 5.